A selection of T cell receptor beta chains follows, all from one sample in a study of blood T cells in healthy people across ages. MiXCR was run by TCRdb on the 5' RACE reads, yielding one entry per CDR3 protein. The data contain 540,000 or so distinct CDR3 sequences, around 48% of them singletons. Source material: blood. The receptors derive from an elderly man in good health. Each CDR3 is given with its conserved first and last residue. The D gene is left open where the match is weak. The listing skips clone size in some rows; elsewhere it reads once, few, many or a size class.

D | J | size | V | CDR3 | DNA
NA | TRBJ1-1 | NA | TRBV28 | CASKIGYNTEAFF | TGTGCCAGCAAGATAGGGTACAACACTGAAGCTTTCTTT
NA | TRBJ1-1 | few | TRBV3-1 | CASSQADRNTEAFF | TGTGCCAGCAGCCAAGCTGACAGGAACACTGAAGCTTTCTTT
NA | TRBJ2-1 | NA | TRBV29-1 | CSAEGVPNNEQFF | TGCAGCGCTGAAGGGGTCCCGAACAATGAGCAGTTCTTC
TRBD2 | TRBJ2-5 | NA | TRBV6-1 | CASTGTSGDNQETQYF | TGTGCCAGCACCGGGACTAGCGGGGACAACCAAGAGACCCAGTACTTC
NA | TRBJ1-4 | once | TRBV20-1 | CSALRNEKLFF | TGCAGTGCGTTGAGAAATGAAAAACTGTTTTTT
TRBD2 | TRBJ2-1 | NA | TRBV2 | CASSEALRGVRGSQFF | TGTGCCAGCAGTGAAGCGCTTCGGGGGGTTCGGGGTTCTCAGTTCTTC
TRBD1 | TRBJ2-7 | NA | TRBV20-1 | CSAGQAQYEQYF | TGCAGTGCAGGACAGGCGCAATACGAGCAGTACTTC
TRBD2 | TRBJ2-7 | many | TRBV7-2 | CASSLSLAGSYEQYF | TGTGCCAGCAGCTTATCGCTAGCGGGATCCTACGAGCAGTACTTC
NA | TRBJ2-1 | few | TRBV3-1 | CASSRDVYNEQFF | TGTGCCAGCAGCCGGGACGTATACAATGAGCAGTTCTTC
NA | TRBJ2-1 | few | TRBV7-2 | CASNPPPSRNNEQFF | TGTGCCAGCAACCCGCCCCCTTCTAGAAACAATGAGCAGTTCTTC
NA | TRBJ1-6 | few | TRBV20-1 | CSAREQGGVYNSPLHF | TGCAGTGCTAGAGAACAAGGGGGTGTCTATAATTCACCCCTCCACTTT
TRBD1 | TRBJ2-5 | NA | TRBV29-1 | CSVEVTGVQETQYF | TGCAGCGTTGAAGTGACAGGGGTACAAGAGACCCAGTACTTC
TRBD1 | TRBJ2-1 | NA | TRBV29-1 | CSVVWDRGANEQFF | TGCAGCGTTGTGTGGGACAGGGGGGCAAATGAGCAGTTCTTC
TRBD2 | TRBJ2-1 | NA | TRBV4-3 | CASSQVAGGRNNEQFF | TGCGCCAGCAGCCAAGTAGCGGGAGGAAGGAACAATGAGCAGTTCTTC
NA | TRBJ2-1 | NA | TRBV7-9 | CASSPPGSYNEQFF | TGTGCCAGCAGCCCTCCTGGCTCCTACAATGAGCAGTTCTTC
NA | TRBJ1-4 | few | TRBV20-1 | CSAPPITGANEKLFF | TGCAGTGCTCCTCCGATTACTGGGGCTAATGAAAAACTGTTTTTT
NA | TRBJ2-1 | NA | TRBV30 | CAWSVQEVGEQFF | TGTGCCTGGAGTGTACAGGAGGTGGGTGAGCAGTTCTTC
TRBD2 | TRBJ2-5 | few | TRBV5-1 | CASSGSGRADNEQYF | TGCGCCAGCAGCGGAAGCGGGAGGGCGGATAATGAGCAGTACTTC
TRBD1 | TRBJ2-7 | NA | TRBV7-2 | CASSLGQGILDEQYF | TGTGCCAGCAGCTTAGGACAGGGTATTCTCGACGAGCAGTACTTC
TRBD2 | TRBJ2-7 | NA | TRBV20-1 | CSARDLGLAVYNEQYF | TGCAGTGCTAGAGATCTGGGACTAGCGGTTTACAATGAGCAGTACTTC
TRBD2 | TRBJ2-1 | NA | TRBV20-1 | CSVRTGLAGGPRETQFF | TGCAGTGTCAGGACGGGACTAGCGGGAGGGCCTCGGGAGACCCAGTTCTTC
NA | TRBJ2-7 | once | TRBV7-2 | CASSLDSSRDEQYF | TGTGCCAGCAGCTTGGACAGTTCTAGAGACGAGCAGTACTTC
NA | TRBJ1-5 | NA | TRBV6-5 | CASSYRSSGGKHF | TGTGCCAGCAGTTACCGCTCCTCTGGGGGGAAGCATTTT
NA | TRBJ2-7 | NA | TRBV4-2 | CASSQAYGGVRDEQYF | TGTGCCAGCAGCCAAGCTTACGGGGGCGTGCGCGACGAGCAGTACTTC
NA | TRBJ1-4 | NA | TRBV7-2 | CASSLVSQGEKLFF | TGTGCCAGCAGCTTAGTATCACAGGGTGAAAAACTGTTTTTT
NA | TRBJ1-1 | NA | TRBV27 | CASSWGVGTEAFF | TGTGCCAGCAGCTGGGGGGTGGGCACTGAAGCTTTCTTT
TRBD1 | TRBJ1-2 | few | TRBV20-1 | CSARMTGARGYTF | TGCAGTGCGAGAATGACAGGGGCACGGGGCTACACCTTC
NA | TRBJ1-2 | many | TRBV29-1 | CSVLPAAHTRGSLWGYTF | TGCAGCGTTCTGCCCGCCGCGCACACACGAGGCAGCCTCTGGGGCTACACCTTC
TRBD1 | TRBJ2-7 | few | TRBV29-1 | CSVAGQGRYEQYF | TGCAGCGTAGCCGGACAGGGGCGATACGAGCAGTACTTC
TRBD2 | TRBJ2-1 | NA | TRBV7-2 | CASSLMGRAGSNEQFF | TGTGCCAGCAGCTTAATGGGGAGGGCCGGATCGAATGAGCAGTTCTTC
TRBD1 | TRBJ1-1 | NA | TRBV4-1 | CASSQTGADTEAFF | TGCGCCAGCAGCCAGACAGGGGCCGACACTGAAGCTTTCTTT
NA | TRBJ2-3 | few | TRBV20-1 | CSARGGGSADTQYF | TGCAGTGCAAGGGGGGGCGGTTCTGCAGATACGCAGTATTTT
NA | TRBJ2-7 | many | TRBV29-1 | CSVALFGSPYEQYF | TGCAGCGTTGCCCTCTTTGGCAGTCCCTACGAGCAGTACTTC
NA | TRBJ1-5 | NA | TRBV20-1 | CSATPGTNQPQHF | TGCAGTGCAACCCCAGGGACGAATCAGCCCCAGCATTTT
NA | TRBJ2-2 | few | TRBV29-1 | CSVAPVVTGELFF | TGCAGCGTCGCACCTGTCGTGACCGGGGAGCTGTTTTTT
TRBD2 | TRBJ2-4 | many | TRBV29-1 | CSVGRLAGVEEQYF | TGCAGCGTCGGAAGACTAGCGGGAGTTGAAGAGCAGTACTTC
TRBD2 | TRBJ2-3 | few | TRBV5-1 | CASRSLAGGITDTQYF | TGCGCCAGCAGAAGTTTAGCGGGGGGGATCACAGATACGCAGTATTTT
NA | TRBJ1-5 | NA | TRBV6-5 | CASSYYQTNQLQHF | TGTGCCAGCAGTTACTATCAGACTAATCAGCTCCAGCATTTT
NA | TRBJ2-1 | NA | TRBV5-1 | CASSWASPSYNEQFF | TGCGCCAGCAGCTGGGCCTCTCCCAGCTACAATGAGCAGTTCTTC
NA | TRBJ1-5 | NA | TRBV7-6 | CASSLGQGASNQPQHF | TGTGCCAGCAGCTTAGGGCAGGGAGCGAGCAATCAGCCCCAGCATTTT
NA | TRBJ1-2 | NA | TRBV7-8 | CAGSGQTRNYGYTF | TGTGCCGGCAGCGGACAGACACGGAACTATGGCTACACCTTC
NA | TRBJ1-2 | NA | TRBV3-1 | CASSQVSGRVGRNYGYTF | TGTGCCAGCAGCCAAGTCTCGGGGCGAGTAGGTAGAAACTATGGCTACACCTTC
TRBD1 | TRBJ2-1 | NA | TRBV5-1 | CASSLGGTGLINEQFF | TGCGCCAGCAGCTTGGGCGGGACAGGGTTAATAAATGAGCAGTTCTTC
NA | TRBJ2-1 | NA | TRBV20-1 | CSAREARGDNEQFF | TGCAGTGCTAGAGAGGCTAGGGGGGACAATGAGCAGTTCTTC
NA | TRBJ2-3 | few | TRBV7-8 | CASSFRGFTDTQYF | TGTGCCAGCAGCTTTCGGGGATTCACAGATACGCAGTATTTT
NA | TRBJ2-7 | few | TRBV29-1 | CSVGGSYEQYF | TGCAGCGTGGGAGGATCCTACGAGCAGTACTTC
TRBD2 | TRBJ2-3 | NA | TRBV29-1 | CSVAAGAITDTQYF | TGCAGCGTTGCTGCGGGAGCGATCACAGATACGCAGTATTTT
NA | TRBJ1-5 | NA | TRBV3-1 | CASSQGYRYWEPQHF | TGTGCCAGCAGCCAAGGGTACAGGTATTGGGAGCCCCAGCATTTT
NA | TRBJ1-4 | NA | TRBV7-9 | CASSSINEKLFF | TGTGCCAGCAGCTCCATAAATGAAAAACTGTTTTTT
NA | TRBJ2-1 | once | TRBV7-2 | CASSLMISYNEQFF | TGTGCCAGCAGCTTAATGATCAGCTACAATGAGCAGTTCTTC
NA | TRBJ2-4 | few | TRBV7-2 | CASSVRGGASKNIQYF | TGTGCCAGCAGCGTCCGGGGCGGGGCGTCCAAAAACATTCAGTACTTC
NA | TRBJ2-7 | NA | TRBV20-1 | CSVRDFGGAYEQYF | TGCAGTGTTAGAGACTTCGGCGGCGCCTACGAGCAGTACTTC
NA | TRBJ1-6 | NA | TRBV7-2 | CASSLGAIDSPLHF | TGTGCCAGCAGCTTAGGGGCAATCGATTCACCCCTCCACTTT